The clone carrying this T cell receptor (beta chain) has only a few counts. The CDR3 spans 13 residues. V was shortened by 4 bases and J by 3 bases, with 6 bases between the two germline ends. Germline CDR1 SNHLY, CDR2 FYNNEI. Sequenced by immunoSEQ multiplex PCR; TCRdb stores in-frame clones only, minus some. The sample has a few hundred thousand clones; about 85% are singletons. The data were obtained in a study of blood T cell repertoires in COVID-19. Living in about two dozen US areas, the participants were between 18 and 89 years of age. Clinical histories supplied by participants themselves formed the basis of cohort assignment. Cohort 3 donors were reported recovered after two negative PCRs, clearance, or symptom resolution.

The TCR originated in a woman between 55 and 75 years old who had recovered from COVID-19. The material sequenced was PBMCs or T cells enriched from blood (not recorded which). The V call is TRBV2, the J call TRBJ2-2, with a tentative D call TRBD2 (5 bases). This CDR3 is CASSGLHTGELFF. The CDR3, as DNA: TGTGCCAGCAGTGGACTACACACCGGGGAGCTGTTTTTT.